This T cell receptor (beta chain) was sequenced during a study of T cell responses to AZD1222 COVID-19 vaccine. This CDR3 region has 13 residues. CDR1 is SNHLY, CDR2 FYNNEI, per germline. After removal of 11 bases from V and 1 base from J, the junction contained 6 bases not matched to a gene. Some clones are missing from TCRdb's copy, which holds only in-frame ones; the method was immunoSEQ multiplex PCR. This table holds around 100,000 clones, about 87% found once. The input for sequencing was peripheral blood, taken on day 0 of MenACWY control vaccination. The sequence came from an adult in good health. The chain combines TRBV2 with TRBJ2-3; 7 nucleotides agree with TRBD1. The CDR3 spells CAAKGTGTDTQYF. The CDR3 bases are TGTGCCGCAAAAGGGACAGGCACAGATACGCAGTATTTT.